This T cell receptor (beta chain) was observed in a study of response to subunit inactivated influenza vaccine. TCRdb fed the RT-PCR reads into MiXCR, producing one record per CDR3 protein. Of about 800,000 distinct CDR3 sequences in the sample, 21% were seen once. This clonotype was recorded a few times. Antigen: not known. Points from the study as a whole: Researchers suggested that each seasonal influenza vaccination recruits few new T cells.

Sequenced material: PBMCs from blood, taken roughly 5 days after vaccination. This sequence was found in a man aged 45-65 years who received an inactivated influenza vaccine.

CDR3 nucleotide sequence: TGTGCCAGCAGCCCCCGGGACGGGAGCTCCTACGAGCAGTACTTC. Protein sequence: CASSPRDGSSYEQYF. This chain connects TRBV7-9 to TRBJ2-7; D perhaps matches TRBD2 (6 bases). Trimming removed 5 bases from V and 0 bases from J, with 14 bases in between. CDR1 and CDR2 (germline): SEHNR, FQNEAQ (reference sequence). There are 15 residues in the CDR3.